A single sample gave rise to the 23 T cell receptor beta chains below, sequenced in a study of technical replicates of blood from four donors. Profiling relied on immunoSEQ multiplex PCR, and the TCRdb table lists in-frame clones only, not all of them. The data contain about 73,000 clones, 90% of them singletons. Sequenced: PBMCs. These receptor sequences come from a human donor in good health. Some clones in this sample may be carry-over from other donors' samples.

This chain joins TRBV7-3 and TRBJ1-2, with D possibly matching TRBD1 (6 bases). Trimming pared 5 bases from V and 6 bases from J, leaving 22 bases between. The CDR3 is made up of 16 amino acids. Germline V gives CDR1 SGHTA, CDR2 FQGTGA. CDR3 residues: CASSRRGGALGDGYTF. CDR3 nucleotide sequence: TGTGCCAGCAGCCGACGAGGGGGGGCCTTAGGAGATGGCTACACCTTC.

CDR3 bases: TGTGCCAGCAGCCCCGAAAGTTTCGCGGACAATGAGCAGTTCTTC. Protein: CASSPESFADNEQFF. V and J are TRBV9 and TRBJ2-1; D is undetermined. Trimming took off 4 bases at V and 5 bases at J, with 16 bases between the two ends. Germline V CDR1 and CDR2: SGDLS, YYNGEE. The CDR3 loop spans 15 amino acids.

This clone was recorded only once. The chain has TRBV14 and TRBJ2-7, with a tentative D call TRBD1 (6 bases). V was pared by 2 bases and J by 4 bases, with 12 bases between. CDR3 length: 14 residues. Germline CDR1 SGHDN, CDR2 FVKESK. The CDR3 here is CASSQRGGLYEQYF. CDR3 DNA: TGTGCCAGCAGCCAACGAGGGGGATTGTACGAGCAGTACTTC. Together with reference TRBV14 and TRBJ2-7, the CDR3 gives the full variable domain: EAGVTQFPSHSVIEKGQTVTLRCDPISGHDNLYWYRRVMGKEIKFLLHFVKESKQDESGMPNNRFLAERTGGTYSTLKVQPAELEDSGVYFCASSQRGGLYEQYFGPGTRLTVT.

This chain joins TRBV19 and TRBJ1-4, with TRBD1 identical over 12 bases. CDR1 is LNHDA, CDR2 SQIVND, per germline (reference sequence). There are 17 residues in the CDR3. The junction had 11 bases not matched to a gene; V was cut back by 5 bases and J by 7 bases. DNA of the CDR3: TGTGCCAGTAGTTCCCCCGGGACAGGGGGCCGGGGTGAAAAACTGTTTTTT. This gives the protein CASSSPGTGGRGEKLFF.

The CDR3 DNA follows: TGCAGCTACGGGGGGCGGGGAGGCGAGACCCAGTACTTC. Encoded protein: CSYGGRGGETQYF. The chain recombines TRBV29-1 with TRBJ2-5; tentatively, D is TRBD2 (7 bases). The V gene lost 8 bases and the J gene lost 5 bases, with 18 bases spanning the gap. Germline CDR1 SQVTM, CDR2 ANQGSEA. This CDR3 has 13 amino acids.

The chain employs TRBV5-1 and TRBJ2-5; unclear D gene. Trimming removed 0 bases at V and 5 bases at J, with 11 bases between. Looked up from germline, CDR1 is SGHRS and CDR2 is YFSETQ. This CDR3 is built from 14 residues. CDR3 in amino acids: CASSLALPEETQYF. For the CDR3, the DNA is TGCGCCAGCAGCTTGGCGCTGCCGGAGGAGACCCAGTACTTC.

Here the CDR3 DNA reads TGTGCCAGCAGCTTGGTCGCAGGCTCCTACGAGCAGTACTTC. Translated: CASSLVAGSYEQYF. The V call is TRBV5-4, the J call TRBJ2-7; D not resolved. The CDR3 is 14 residues long. CDR1 SGHNT and CDR2 YYREEE come from the germline V gene (reference sequence). Trimming removed 0 bases at V and 0 bases at J, with 7 bases between.

The gene calls are TRBV4-3 and TRBJ2-7, with 10 bases lining up with TRBD1. CDR1 is LGHNA, CDR2 YSLEER, per germline. With V trimmed by 8 bases and J by 3 bases, 10 bases remained unmatched. The CDR3 spans 15 residues. The CDR3: CASGPGQGGLYEQYF. The CDR3 DNA is TGCGCCAGCGGACCTGGACAGGGGGGTCTCTACGAGCAGTACTTC.

V and J are TRBV13 and TRBJ2-5, with D possibly TRBD2 on 5 matching bases. The V gene lost 0 bases and the J gene lost 2 bases, with 10 bases spanning the gap. CDR1 is PRHDT and CDR2 is FYEKMQ in the germline V gene (reference sequence). This CDR3 has 15 residues. CDR3 loop: CASSLGLSVQETQYF. The CDR3 region has the DNA TGTGCCAGCAGCTTAGGCCTTAGCGTTCAAGAGACCCAGTACTTC.

V usage is TRBV7-9 and J usage is TRBJ1-3; TRBD1 matches 10 bases. V lost 8 bases, J lost 4 bases, and 5 bases stayed unmatched. Germline assignment: CDR1 SEHNR and CDR2 FQNEAQ (reference sequence). CDR3 length equals 14 residues. As DNA, the CDR3 is TGTGCCAGCCCAGGGACAGGGGCCGGAAACACCATATATTTT. This translates into CASPGTGAGNTIYF. The full variable domain, with the rest looked up from reference TRBV7-9 and TRBJ1-3, is DTGVSQNPRHKITKRGQNVTFRCDPISEHNRLYWYRQTLGQGPEFLTYFQNEAQLEKSRLLSDRFSAERPKGSFSTLEIQRTEQGDSAMYLCASPGTGAGNTIYFGEGSWLTVV.

A few counts support this clone. The V and J genes are TRBV5-6 and TRBJ1-2; D is undetermined. CDR3 length: 14 residues. Germline assignment: CDR1 SGHDT and CDR2 YYEEEE. V lost 0 bases to trimming and J lost 3 bases, with 9 bases between them. The CDR3 DNA follows: TGTGCCAGCAGCTTGGGGCAGTACCACTATGGCTACACCTTC. Translation gives CASSLGQYHYGYTF.

This sequence joins TRBV27 and TRBJ2-6; D is unclear. V gave up 6 bases and J gave up 2 bases, with 14 bases separating them. CDR3 length: 16 amino acids. Germline loops: CDR1 MNHEY, CDR2 SMNVEV (reference sequence). The CDR3, as DNA: TGTGCCAGCAGCGTTTTTATCGGTACTGGGGCCAACGTCCTGACTTTC. Translating gives CASSVFIGTGANVLTF.

The V gene is TRBV7-3, the J gene TRBJ2-3; perhaps TRBD2 as D (5 bases). Germline V CDR1 and CDR2: SGHTA, FQGTGA. V was clipped by 5 bases and J by 9 bases, with 12 bases between them. The CDR3 runs to 12 residues. The CDR3 region is CASSLDGGTQYF. DNA of the CDR3: TGTGCCAGCAGCCTCGATGGCGGGACGCAGTATTTT.

The chain recombines TRBV5-4 with TRBJ2-1; 7 nucleotides agree with TRBD2. The CDR3 consists of 18 residues. The V gene end was trimmed by 4 bases and the J gene end by 1 base; junction bases not matched to a gene: 14. CDR1 is SGHNT, CDR2 YYREEE, per germline (reference sequence). The CDR3 loop reads CASSMSAGGSRSYNEQFF. CDR3 nucleotide sequence: TGTGCCAGCAGCATGTCCGCTGGCGGGAGTAGATCCTACAATGAGCAGTTCTTC.

The rearrangement links TRBV30 to TRBJ2-3; 10 nucleotides line up with TRBD1. The CDR3 is 15 residues long. Trimming cost V 0 bases and J 6 bases; bases outside gene matches: 6. Germline lookup yields CDR1 GTSNPN and CDR2 SVGIG (reference sequence). The CDR3 loop is CAWSVPGQGFDTQYF. The CDR3 DNA sequence: TGTGCCTGGAGTGTACCGGGACAGGGGTTCGATACGCAGTATTTT.

This clone was picked up a small number of times. V is TRBV6-5 and J is TRBJ1-2; D is possibly TRBD1 (5 bases). The ends were cut back, 4 bases at V and 1 base at J, with 16 bases in the middle. Germline CDR1 is MNHEY and CDR2 is SVGAGI. This CDR3 spans 16 amino acids. The CDR3 DNA is TGTGCCAGCAGTTCACTTGGAGGGGTCCTTAACTATGGCTACACCTTC. Protein: CASSSLGGVLNYGYTF.

V gene TRBV10-3 combines with J gene TRBJ2-7; maybe TRBD2 (5 bases). V dropped 6 bases and J dropped 4 bases, with 13 bases sitting between them. This CDR3 contains 13 residues. Germline CDR1 ENHRY, CDR2 SYGVKD. CDR3 nucleotide sequence: TGTGCCATCAGACAAGCGGAAGCTTACGAGCAGTACTTC. As protein: CAIRQAEAYEQYF.

This clone was counted between two and nine times. The rearrangement uses TRBV9 and TRBJ2-3, with 7 bases aligning to TRBD1. The V and J ends lost 3 bases and 3 bases, in that order; junction bases with no gene match: 1. This CDR3 is 13 amino acids long. Germline V CDR1 and CDR2: SGDLS, YYNGEE. CDR3 DNA: TGTGCCAGCAGCGGGACAGGAACAGATACGCAGTATTTT. Protein: CASSGTGTDTQYF. Complete variable domain (other parts from reference TRBV9 and TRBJ2-3): DSGVTQTPKHLITATGQRVTLRCSPRSGDLSVYWYQQSLDQGLQFLIQYYNGEERAKGNILERFSAQQFPDLHSELNLSSLELGDSALYFCASSGTGTDTQYFGPGTRLTVL.

The chain couples TRBV2 to TRBJ1-1; D possibly corresponds to TRBD1 (6 bases). V dropped 4 bases and J dropped 5 bases, with 11 bases sitting between them. This CDR3 region has 13 residues. The germline gives CDR1 SNHLY, CDR2 FYNNEI. The CDR3 DNA follows: TGTGCCAGCAGTGTGTACAGGGAGACTGAAGCTTTCTTT. Encoded protein: CASSVYRETEAFF.

This chain links TRBV5-1 with TRBJ2-7; 8 positions agree with TRBD1. Germline values: CDR1 SGHRS, CDR2 YFSETQ. V lost 4 bases to trimming and J lost 5 bases; unmatched junction nucleotides: 5. The length of the CDR3 is 13 residues. The DNA for the CDR3 is TGCGCCAGCAGCCGGGACAGGAACGACGAGCAGTACTTC. Its translation is CASSRDRNDEQYF. Together with reference TRBV5-1 and TRBJ2-7, the CDR3 gives the full variable domain: KAGVTQTPRYLIKTRGQQVTLSCSPISGHRSVSWYQQTPGQGLQFLFEYFSETQRNKGNFPGRFSGRQFSNSRSEMNVSTLELGDSALYLCASSRDRNDEQYFGPGTRLTVT.

The V gene is TRBV7-2, the J gene TRBJ2-7; 11 nucleotides agree with TRBD2. The germline gives CDR1 SGHTA, CDR2 FQGNSA. CDR3 length: 15 amino acids. V was pared by 2 bases and J by 7 bases, with 7 bases of the junction left unmatched. The CDR3 nucleotides read TGTGCCAGCAGCTTATCGGCTAGCGGGGGGAGGGAGCAGTACTTC. Protein product: CASSLSASGGREQYF.

The chain uses TRBV7-2 and TRBJ1-1; D call uncertain. The CDR3 runs to 12 residues. Germline V lookup: CDR1 SGHTA, CDR2 FQGNSA. Trimming shortened V by 3 bases and J by 5 bases, and 7 bases separated the two germline ends. CDR3 amino acids: CASSFLQTEAFF. The CDR3 region has the DNA TGTGCCAGCAGCTTTCTACAGACTGAAGCTTTCTTT. Variable domain in full (rest from reference TRBV7-2 and TRBJ1-1): GAGVSQSPSNKVTEKGKDVELRCDPISGHTALYWYRQSLGQGLEFLIYFQGNSAPDKSGLPSDRFSAERTGGSVSTLTIQRTQQEDSAVYLCASSFLQTEAFFGQGTRLTVV.

The chain combines TRBV7-8 with TRBJ1-1; the match to TRBD1 covers 8 bases. Germline CDR1 reads SGHVS; CDR2 reads FQNEAQ. J gave up 10 bases and V 5 bases, and 3 bases lay outside the gene matches. The CDR3 consists of 11 residues. CDR3 region: CASSPQGVAFF. The CDR3 coding sequence is TGTGCCAGCAGCCCACAGGGGGTAGCTTTCTTT.